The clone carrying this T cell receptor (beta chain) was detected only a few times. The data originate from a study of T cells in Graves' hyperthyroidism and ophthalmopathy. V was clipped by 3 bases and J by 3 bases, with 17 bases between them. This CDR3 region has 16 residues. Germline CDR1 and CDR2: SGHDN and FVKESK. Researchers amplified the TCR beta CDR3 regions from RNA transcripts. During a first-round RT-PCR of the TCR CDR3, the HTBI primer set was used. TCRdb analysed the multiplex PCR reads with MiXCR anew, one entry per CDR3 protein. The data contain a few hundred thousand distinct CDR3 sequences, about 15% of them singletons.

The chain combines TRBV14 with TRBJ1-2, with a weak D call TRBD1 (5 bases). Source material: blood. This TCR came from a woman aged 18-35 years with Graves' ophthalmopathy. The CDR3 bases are TGTGCCAGCAGCCATTTCGGGGACGGAACTTACTATGGCTACACCTTC. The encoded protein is CASSHFGDGTYYGYTF.